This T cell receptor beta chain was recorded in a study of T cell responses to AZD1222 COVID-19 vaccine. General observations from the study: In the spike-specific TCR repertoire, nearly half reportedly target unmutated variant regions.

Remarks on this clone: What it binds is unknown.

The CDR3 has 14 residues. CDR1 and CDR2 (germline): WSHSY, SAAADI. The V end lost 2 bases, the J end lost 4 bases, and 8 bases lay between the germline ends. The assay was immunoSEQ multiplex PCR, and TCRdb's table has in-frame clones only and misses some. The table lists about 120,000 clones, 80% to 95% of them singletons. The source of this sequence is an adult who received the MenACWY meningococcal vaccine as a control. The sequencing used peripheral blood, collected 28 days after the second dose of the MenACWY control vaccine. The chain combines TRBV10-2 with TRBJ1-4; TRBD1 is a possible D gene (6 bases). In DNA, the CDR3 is TGCGCCAGCAGTGAGACAGGGAATAATGAAAAACTGTTTTTT. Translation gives CASSETGNNEKLFF.